One T cell receptor beta chain is described in this entry. Its antigen is currently not known. Each CD8+ T cell subset was flow-sorted in triplicate, and some 310,000 cells per subset were placed directly into RLT lysis buffer. To keep memory contaminants out, a stringent definition of naive CD8+ T cells was applied: CD45RO-CCR7+CD27+CD95-. Using standard density gradient centrifugation, peripheral blood mononuclear cells were isolated from buffy coats. A FACSAria III was used to flow-sort naive CD8+ T cells into CXCR3-negative and CXCR3-positive populations. An RNeasy Mini Kit was used to extract total RNA from the sorted cells. This entry belongs to a study of CXCR3-negative and CXCR3-positive naive CD8 T cells (dated by TCRdb to the late 2010s). In terms of the full investigation: About 150 million TRB reads were obtained in total, roughly 1.5 +/- 0.3 million reads per library. Data from about 10 donors, pooled across two independent experiments, went into the diversity and physicochemical repertoire analyses. Naive subsets from a handful of donors and memory cells from 3 donors were included in the TRBV-TRBJ cluster analysis. The study at large found these results: Naive CXCR3-negative and CXCR3-positive cells from the same donor showed similar TRBV-TRBJ usage, whereas memory cells showed distinct patterns. Both naive subsets had comparably high repertoire diversity, while memory CD8+ T cells had much lower repertoire diversity. CXCR3 expression partially decreased after cryopreservation, so most assays used freshly isolated PBMCs. Surface CD5, linked to self-reactivity in mice, was comparable between naive subsets; TCR interaction strength was therefore also inferred from TRB CDR3 physicochemical properties. TRB CDR3s from CXCR3-positive naive cells showed higher hydrophobicity (lower Kidera factor 4), lower energy, and higher strength and volume indices than CXCR3-negative naive cells.

Instrument on record: NextSeq 550. The Human TCR Profiling Kit (MiLaboratory) was used to make UMI-labeled 5' RACE TRB cDNA libraries. cDNA synthesis used the entire amount of extracted RNA, and PCR amplification then used the entire amount of cDNA produced. Libraries were prepared in parallel with an identical number of PCR cycles. Per the authors' processing: With a requirement of at least two reads per UMI, MIGEC and MiXCR extracted about 50,000 +/- 10,000 unique UMI-labeled TRB cDNA molecules per library. Each library averaged roughly 40,000 +/- 10,000 functional in-frame TRB CDR3 nucleotide clonotypes without stop codons. After downsampling to 5000 UMI-labeled TRB molecules per sample, diversity metrics, including normalized Shannon-Wiener and Chao1, were computed in VDJtools. For the central five CDR3 residues, VDJtools calculated physicochemical properties weighted by clonotype size, namely interaction energy, strength, volume and Kidera factor 4. Following reprocessing of the reads by TCRdb, the data hold one row per CDR3 protein sequence and no DNA is available. The V and J calls shown here were made by TCRdb, not taken from the authors' results. This sample's table carries 150,000 to 180,000 distinct CDR3 sequences. The top ten hold approximately 0.46% of the sample.

Inclusive of the bounding cysteine and phenylalanine, the CDR3 is 17 residues long. DNA is not on record. CDR1 is given as SNHLY and CDR2 as FYNNEI, both from the germline V gene. This clonotype was sampled from a human donor in good health. Some clones in this sample may be carry-over from other donors' samples. What was sequenced was naive CXCR3+ CD8+ T cells from blood. The sample's cell subset or site label, in plain terms: CD45RO-CCR7+CD27+CD95- naive CD8+ T cells expressing CXCR3 (TNR3+). The chain employs TRBV2 and TRBJ2-3; TCRdb returns TRBD2, unconfirmable since there is no DNA. The CDR3 reads CASKLAGGWISTDTQYF.